This record looks at one TCR beta chain sequence and its context. The data stem from a study of blood T cell repertoires in COVID-19. The CDR3 is 15 amino acids. The trim removed 2 bases at V and 5 bases at J, leaving 7 bases unmatched. CDR1 MNHNY and CDR2 SVGAGI come from the germline V gene (reference sequence). Under the authors' procedure: Reference gene primer amplification gave nucleated cell count estimates. Sequenced by immunoSEQ multiplex PCR; TCRdb stores in-frame clones only, minus some. That table gives V, J and clone size, and the DNA gave D and trimming. Altogether about 230,000 clones are present, around 80% being singletons, with the ten largest covering around 26%.

This chain uses TRBV6-6 with TRBJ2-5; 8 nucleotides match TRBD1. The sample comprised peripheral blood. This clonotype was obtained from a man aged 35-49 years with acute or convalescent COVID-19. The CDR3 region has the DNA TGTGCCAGCAGTTACCCAGGGGGCGCCGGGGAGACCCAGTACTTC. This codes for CASSYPGGAGETQYF.